This is a list of T cell receptor beta chains from one sample in a study of blood T cell repertoires in COVID-19. Method: immunoSEQ multiplex PCR; TCRdb's copy keeps in-frame clones and lacks some. The table lists about 220,000 clones, approximately 84% of them singletons. What was sequenced was peripheral blood. These receptors all stem from a man between 50 and 59 years old who had recovered from COVID-19. Each CDR3 is given with its conserved first and last residue. Fields, in order: V gene, J gene, D gene, clone size, CDR3 DNA, CDR3 protein. A D gene is named only where the DNA matches it firmly. Part of the rows lack a size; the others show once, few, many or a class for expanded clones.

v_call: TRBV3-1/TRBV3-2; j_call: TRBJ2-5; d_call: NA; clone_size: NA; cdr3_nt: TGTGCCAGCAGTGACAGAACAGAGACCCAGTACTTC; cdr3_aa: CASSDRTETQYF
v_call: TRBV6-4; j_call: TRBJ2-3; d_call: TRBD1; clone_size: NA; cdr3_nt: TGTGCCAGCAGCGGACAGGGGGGGGATACGCAGTATTTT; cdr3_aa: CASSGQGGDTQYF
v_call: TRBV3-1/TRBV3-2; j_call: TRBJ2-1; d_call: TRBD2; clone_size: NA; cdr3_nt: TGTGCCAGCAGCCAAGTGTTGGCCTCGACTAGCGGGAGGGCAAAAGGCGCCTACAATGAGCAGTTCTTC; cdr3_aa: CASSQVLASTSGRAKGAYNEQFF
v_call: TRBV4-1; j_call: TRBJ1-3; d_call: NA; clone_size: once; cdr3_nt: TGCGCCAGCAGCCATACCGACAGGTTGATGAGCTCTGGAAACACCATATATTTT; cdr3_aa: CASSHTDRLMSSGNTIYF
v_call: TRBV29-1; j_call: TRBJ2-5; d_call: TRBD1; clone_size: NA; cdr3_nt: TGCAGCGTTGATTCCCCACAGGGGGACGAGGAGACCCAGTACTTC; cdr3_aa: CSVDSPQGDEETQYF
v_call: TRBV27; j_call: TRBJ2-3; d_call: NA; clone_size: NA; cdr3_nt: TGTGCCAGCACCCTTTCGGGTCCCTTCACAGATACGCAGTATTTT; cdr3_aa: CASTLSGPFTDTQYF
v_call: TRBV25-1; j_call: TRBJ1-3; d_call: NA; clone_size: NA; cdr3_nt: TGTGCCAGCGTCTCCTCTGGAAACACCATATATTTT; cdr3_aa: CASVSSGNTIYF
v_call: TRBV5-1; j_call: TRBJ2-3; d_call: TRBD2; clone_size: once; cdr3_nt: TGCGCCAGCAGCGGGGGCGGACTAGCGGGAGTTGCAGATACGCAGTATTTT; cdr3_aa: CASSGGGLAGVADTQYF
v_call: TRBV28; j_call: TRBJ2-1; d_call: NA; clone_size: NA; cdr3_nt: TGTGCCAGCAGTTTCGTCCCCCATGAGCAGTTCTTC; cdr3_aa: CASSFVPHEQFF
v_call: TRBV29-1; j_call: TRBJ1-3; d_call: TRBD1; clone_size: NA; cdr3_nt: TGCAGCGTCGACACAGGGGTCGGAAACACCATATATTTT; cdr3_aa: CSVDTGVGNTIYF
v_call: TRBV5-4; j_call: TRBJ1-2; d_call: TRBD1; clone_size: NA; cdr3_nt: TGTGCCAGCAGCTTGGGACAGGGAATAGGGTATGGCTACACCTTC; cdr3_aa: CASSLGQGIGYGYTF
v_call: TRBV5-1; j_call: TRBJ1-3; d_call: NA; clone_size: once; cdr3_nt: TGCGCCAGCAGCTTGGAAGGAGGGATGGGAAACACCATATATTTT; cdr3_aa: CASSLEGGMGNTIYF
v_call: TRBV29-1; j_call: TRBJ2-7; d_call: TRBD2; clone_size: NA; cdr3_nt: TGCAGCGTTGAAGCGACAGCGGGAGACCCCTACGAGCAGTACTTC; cdr3_aa: CSVEATAGDPYEQYF
v_call: TRBV2; j_call: TRBJ2-1; d_call: TRBD2; clone_size: NA; cdr3_nt: TGTGCCAGCAGAGACCAACTAGCGTCAGCCTACAATGAGCAGTTCTTC; cdr3_aa: CASRDQLASAYNEQFF
v_call: TRBV9; j_call: TRBJ2-5; d_call: NA; clone_size: NA; cdr3_nt: TGTGCCAGCAGTCCAGATCTCCGAGCGCAAAGGACCCAGTACTTC; cdr3_aa: CASSPDLRAQRTQYF
v_call: TRBV5-1; j_call: TRBJ2-5; d_call: NA; clone_size: NA; cdr3_nt: TGCGCCAGCAGCTTCAGGGGATCTCGAGAGACCCAGTACTTC; cdr3_aa: CASSFRGSRETQYF
v_call: TRBV30; j_call: TRBJ1-1; d_call: NA; clone_size: NA; cdr3_nt: TGTGCCTGGAGCGGACGGGGTCACACTGAAGCTTTCTTT; cdr3_aa: CAWSGRGHTEAFF
v_call: TRBV19; j_call: TRBJ1-1; d_call: NA; clone_size: NA; cdr3_nt: TGTGCCAGTAGTTGGGGCAATTCGTTGAACACTGAAGCTTTCTTT; cdr3_aa: CASSWGNSLNTEAFF
v_call: TRBV4-1; j_call: TRBJ2-7; d_call: NA; clone_size: NA; cdr3_nt: TGCGCCAGCAGCCAAGACAGGACAAGCTCCTACGAGCAGTACTTC; cdr3_aa: CASSQDRTSSYEQYF
v_call: TRBV7-9; j_call: TRBJ2-5; d_call: NA; clone_size: NA; cdr3_nt: TGTGCCAGCAGCCTCCGGGGAGAGACCCAGTACTTC; cdr3_aa: CASSLRGETQYF
v_call: TRBV3-1/TRBV3-2; j_call: TRBJ2-3; d_call: NA; clone_size: NA; cdr3_nt: TGTGCCAGCAGCCCCCGGACAGTCTTAGCTACGCAGTATTTT; cdr3_aa: CASSPRTVLATQYF
v_call: TRBV5-1; j_call: TRBJ2-2; d_call: TRBD2; clone_size: NA; cdr3_nt: TGCGCCAGCGCGCTGGGTAGCGGGGGCCAGATAAACACCGGGGAGCTGTTTTTT; cdr3_aa: CASALGSGGQINTGELFF
v_call: TRBV2; j_call: TRBJ2-7; d_call: TRBD1; clone_size: NA; cdr3_nt: TGTGCCAGCAGAAGCCAGGGGGTGAGCTACGAGCAGTACTTC; cdr3_aa: CASRSQGVSYEQYF
v_call: TRBV27; j_call: TRBJ1-1; d_call: TRBD1; clone_size: once; cdr3_nt: TGTGCCAGCAGTCTCAAATTTCGGACAGGGGGCACTGAAGCTTTCTTT; cdr3_aa: CASSLKFRTGGTEAFF
v_call: TRBV9; j_call: TRBJ1-2; d_call: TRBD1; clone_size: NA; cdr3_nt: TGTGCCAGCAGCACACAGGGGCGGAACTATGGCTACACCTTC; cdr3_aa: CASSTQGRNYGYTF
v_call: TRBV12-1; j_call: TRBJ2-7; d_call: NA; clone_size: NA; cdr3_nt: TGTGCCAGCAGCTTTGAGGTTTTGACTAGCGGGCTGGACGAGCAGTACTTC; cdr3_aa: CASSFEVLTSGLDEQYF
v_call: TRBV10-3; j_call: TRBJ2-7; d_call: TRBD2; clone_size: few; cdr3_nt: TGTGCCATCAGTGAAGCGGGACTTAAATACTACGAGCAGTACTTC; cdr3_aa: CAISEAGLKYYEQYF
v_call: TRBV11-3; j_call: TRBJ2-1; d_call: NA; clone_size: NA; cdr3_nt: TGTGCCAGCAGCTTAGATTACAGGGCCCCCTACAATGAGCAGTTCTTC; cdr3_aa: CASSLDYRAPYNEQFF
v_call: TRBV28; j_call: TRBJ2-1; d_call: TRBD2; clone_size: NA; cdr3_nt: TGTGCCAGCAGACTTTTCGGGACTAGCTCAAATGAGCAGTTCTTC; cdr3_aa: CASRLFGTSSNEQFF
v_call: TRBV6-5; j_call: TRBJ2-7; d_call: TRBD2; clone_size: NA; cdr3_nt: TGTGCCAGCAGCTCAGCGGGAGGCTCCTACGAGCAGTACTTC; cdr3_aa: CASSSAGGSYEQYF
v_call: TRBV28; j_call: TRBJ2-7; d_call: NA; clone_size: few; cdr3_nt: TGTGCCAGCAGTCGTAGCCCAACCTACGAGCAGTACTTC; cdr3_aa: CASSRSPTYEQYF
v_call: TRBV5-1; j_call: TRBJ1-3; d_call: TRBD1; clone_size: NA; cdr3_nt: TGCGCCAGCAGCTCAAGGGGGCTAGGAGGAAACACCATATATTTT; cdr3_aa: CASSSRGLGGNTIYF
v_call: TRBV28; j_call: TRBJ2-7; d_call: TRBD1; clone_size: NA; cdr3_nt: TGTGCCAGCACATCGGGGACAGCATCCTACGAGCAGTACTTC; cdr3_aa: CASTSGTASYEQYF
v_call: TRBV28; j_call: TRBJ2-7; d_call: TRBD2; clone_size: NA; cdr3_nt: TGTGCCAGCAGTTCGAGGGGCCTAGCGGGGGCCTACGAGCAGTACTTC; cdr3_aa: CASSSRGLAGAYEQYF
v_call: TRBV9; j_call: TRBJ2-1; d_call: NA; clone_size: NA; cdr3_nt: TGTGCCAGCAGCGAGAGTAGCGGCCTCAGCTCCTACAATGAGCAGTTCTTC; cdr3_aa: CASSESSGLSSYNEQFF
v_call: TRBV28; j_call: TRBJ2-3; d_call: TRBD1; clone_size: NA; cdr3_nt: TGTGCCAGCAGTTCCTGGACAGGGAAAGGAACAGATACGCAGTATTTT; cdr3_aa: CASSSWTGKGTDTQYF
v_call: TRBV18; j_call: TRBJ2-5; d_call: TRBD1; clone_size: NA; cdr3_nt: TGTGCCAGCTCACGGGACAGGGTGCAAGAGACCCAGTACTTC; cdr3_aa: CASSRDRVQETQYF
v_call: TRBV18; j_call: TRBJ2-7; d_call: TRBD2; clone_size: NA; cdr3_nt: TGTGCCAGCTCTCTTTGGACTAGCGGGATGGTGCACGAGCAGTACTTC; cdr3_aa: CASSLWTSGMVHEQYF
v_call: TRBV3-1/TRBV3-2; j_call: TRBJ2-1; d_call: TRBD2; clone_size: NA; cdr3_nt: TGTGCCAGCAGCCAAGATTTGGGACTAGCGGGAGTTTTCCATGAGCAGTTCTTC; cdr3_aa: CASSQDLGLAGVFHEQFF
v_call: TRBV19; j_call: TRBJ2-3; d_call: NA; clone_size: NA; cdr3_nt: TGTGCCAGTAGTATCAACAGCCTTGGCTCAGATACGCAGTATTTT; cdr3_aa: CASSINSLGSDTQYF
v_call: TRBV5-1; j_call: TRBJ2-6; d_call: NA; clone_size: NA; cdr3_nt: TGCGCCAGCAGCTTTGGGGGGTCAGGGGCCAACGTCCTGACTTTC; cdr3_aa: CASSFGGSGANVLTF
v_call: TRBV7-2; j_call: TRBJ2-1; d_call: NA; clone_size: NA; cdr3_nt: TGTGCCAGCAGCTTAGCGGCGGTGCGGAATGAGCAGTTCTTC; cdr3_aa: CASSLAAVRNEQFF
v_call: TRBV9; j_call: TRBJ2-7; d_call: TRBD2; clone_size: NA; cdr3_nt: TGTGCCAGCAGCGTAGGATGGGTAGCGGGGGACGAGCAGTACTTC; cdr3_aa: CASSVGWVAGDEQYF
v_call: TRBV14; j_call: TRBJ2-7; d_call: NA; clone_size: NA; cdr3_nt: TGTGCCAGCAGCAAAGGGGCGGGGAGCTCCTACGAGCAGTACTTC; cdr3_aa: CASSKGAGSSYEQYF
v_call: TRBV5-1; j_call: TRBJ1-5; d_call: NA; clone_size: NA; cdr3_nt: TGCGCCAGCAGCTTGGGCATACTTAGCAATCAGCCCCAGCATTTT; cdr3_aa: CASSLGILSNQPQHF
v_call: TRBV5-1; j_call: TRBJ1-2; d_call: NA; clone_size: NA; cdr3_nt: TGCGCCAGCAGCTTGGGGGCCCAAAGGGGATCCAGCTATGGCTACACCTTC; cdr3_aa: CASSLGAQRGSSYGYTF
v_call: TRBV27; j_call: TRBJ2-7; d_call: TRBD1; clone_size: NA; cdr3_nt: TGTGCCAGCAGTTGGACCGGGACAGGGGGCTACGAGCAGTACTTC; cdr3_aa: CASSWTGTGGYEQYF
v_call: TRBV18; j_call: TRBJ1-4; d_call: TRBD1; clone_size: once; cdr3_nt: TGTGCCAGCTCACCGACAGGGGTAGAAAAACTGTTTTTT; cdr3_aa: CASSPTGVEKLFF
v_call: TRBV2; j_call: TRBJ1-5; d_call: NA; clone_size: NA; cdr3_nt: TGTGCCAGCAGTGAAGGACAGCCAACACCCAATCAGCCCCAGCATTTT; cdr3_aa: CASSEGQPTPNQPQHF
v_call: TRBV21-1; j_call: TRBJ2-7; d_call: NA; clone_size: NA; cdr3_nt: TGTGCCTACACCAAAGGAGCCCGGACTAGCGGCTACGAGCAGTACTTC; cdr3_aa: CAYTKGARTSGYEQYF
v_call: TRBV29-1; j_call: TRBJ2-2; d_call: NA; clone_size: NA; cdr3_nt: TGCAGCGTTGATCGGGCGAACACCGGGGAGCTGTTTTTT; cdr3_aa: CSVDRANTGELFF
v_call: TRBV3-1/TRBV3-2; j_call: TRBJ1-1; d_call: TRBD1; clone_size: NA; cdr3_nt: TGTGCCAGCAGCCTTCAGGGGGCGCTAATGATAGAAGCTTTCTTT; cdr3_aa: CASSLQGALMIEAFF
v_call: TRBV29-1; j_call: TRBJ2-3; d_call: TRBD1; clone_size: NA; cdr3_nt: TGCAGCGTCCCCGGGACAGGGGCCACAGATACGCAGTATTTT; cdr3_aa: CSVPGTGATDTQYF
v_call: TRBV19; j_call: TRBJ2-6; d_call: NA; clone_size: NA; cdr3_nt: TGTGCCAGCACGCCCAGGGCCGGGGCCAACGTCCTGACTTTC; cdr3_aa: CASTPRAGANVLTF
v_call: TRBV7-2; j_call: TRBJ2-7; d_call: TRBD2; clone_size: NA; cdr3_nt: TGTGCCAGCAGCTTAGGATATAACCCTAGCGGGTCCTACGAGCAGTACTTC; cdr3_aa: CASSLGYNPSGSYEQYF
v_call: TRBV4-1; j_call: TRBJ2-5; d_call: NA; clone_size: NA; cdr3_nt: TGCGCCAGCAGCCAAGAGAGAGAGACCCAGTACTTC; cdr3_aa: CASSQERETQYF
v_call: TRBV28; j_call: TRBJ2-7; d_call: NA; clone_size: few; cdr3_nt: TGTGCCAGCGCTTGGGGCGGACCGAGCGAGCAGTACTTC; cdr3_aa: CASAWGGPSEQYF
v_call: TRBV9; j_call: TRBJ2-7; d_call: NA; clone_size: NA; cdr3_nt: TGTGCCAGCAGCGTAGGAGTAGGGGGAGGGAGAAGGTACTTC; cdr3_aa: CASSVGVGGGRRYF
v_call: TRBV2; j_call: TRBJ1-5; d_call: TRBD1; clone_size: NA; cdr3_nt: TGTGCCACAGCCCGGCAGGGGGGCAATCAGCCCCAGCATTTT; cdr3_aa: CATARQGGNQPQHF